This T cell receptor (beta chain) came from a study of cytomegalovirus exposure and HLA in healthy donors. The study ran its PCR with 60 Vbeta and 13 Jbeta primers. The table came from immunoSEQ multiplex PCR; TCRdb's copy has only in-frame clones and leaves some out. The sample has around 150,000 clones, 80% seen once. Study-level points and caveats: Solely CMV serostatus was available to characterize immune exposure. Later on, an analysis found that several of the most significant clusters appeared to be linked to common viral pathogens, which included parvovirus B19.

The donors gave bone marrow, and they were healthy. For this clone: Its antigen is unknown.

V was cut by 4 bases and J by 8 bases, with 15 bases left in between. Per the germline V gene, CDR1 is SGHNT and CDR2 is YYREEE (reference sequence). This CDR3 has 13 residues. The sequencing sample was made of PBMCs. The clonotype was recovered from a male donor in good health and CMV-seropositive. The chain employs TRBV5-4 and TRBJ1-1; D is possibly TRBD1 (5 bases). The CDR3 nucleotides are TGTGCCAGCAGCCCCGGGGGAATAGGAGAAGCTTTCTTT. It specifies CASSPGGIGEAFF.